Listed below are T cell receptor beta chains from one sample, sequenced in a study of OX40 agonist ivuxolimab in advanced cancers. Clones were sequenced by immunoSEQ multiplex PCR, and TCRdb holds only the in-frame ones, with some missing. The data hold about 22,000 clones, with 75% to 90% observed a single time. Here the sequenced sample was CD4+ or CD8+ T cells sorted from blood, taken in a trial of the OX40 agonist ivuxolimab. Receptor source: an adult with an advanced solid tumor such as melanoma, head and neck, liver or kidney cancer. The CDR3 runs from the conserved cysteine through the conserved F or W. Fields, in order: J gene, V gene, clone size, D gene, CDR3 DNA, CDR3 protein. A D gene is named only where the DNA matches it firmly. Expanded clones get a size class; other rows say once, few or many, or leave the size out.

TRBJ2-7	TRBV29-1	-	-	TGCAGCGTTGCGGCGGACCCCTACGAGCAGTACTTC	CSVAADPYEQYF
TRBJ1-1	TRBV30	few	TRBD1	TGTGCCTGGACCGGGACAGTGAACACTGAAGCTTTCTTT	CAWTGTVNTEAFF
TRBJ1-5	TRBV5-4	-	-	TGTGCCAGCAGCCCGGATAGCAATCAGCCCCAGCATTTT	CASSPDSNQPQHF
TRBJ1-1	TRBV7-9	-	TRBD1	TGTGCCAGCAGCTTAACAGGGGGCGACACTGAAGCTTTCTTT	CASSLTGGDTEAFF
TRBJ2-7	TRBV4-3	-	-	TGCGCCAGCAGCCAAGATTCCGGTCCCTACGAGCAGTACTTC	CASSQDSGPYEQYF
TRBJ1-1	TRBV6-1	-	-	TGTGCCAGCAACTCTGGGACGCTGAGTGCTGAAGCTTTCTTT	CASNSGTLSAEAFF
TRBJ2-1	TRBV27	-	-	TGTGCCAGCAGTTTTAGCCCCTACAATGAGCAGTTCTTC	CASSFSPYNEQFF
TRBJ2-5	TRBV28	-	-	TGTGCCAGCAGTTTAGGAGGGGTCCAAGAGACCCAGTACTTC	CASSLGGVQETQYF
TRBJ2-7	TRBV27	-	TRBD2	TGTGCCAGCAGTTTATTGTTTTCTAGCGGGACCGAGCAGTACTTC	CASSLLFSSGTEQYF
TRBJ2-1	TRBV7-9	-	-	TGTGCCAGCAGCGGGGGAGCCAATGAGCAGTTCTTC	CASSGGANEQFF
TRBJ2-2	TRBV11-2	-	-	TGTGCCAGCAGCTTGACAGGATTTTTGGGAAACACCGGGGAGCTGTTTTTT	CASSLTGFLGNTGELFF
TRBJ2-3	TRBV5-6	-	TRBD2	TGTGCCAGCAGCATCGGGACTAGCGGGATTTACGGAGATACGCAGTATTTT	CASSIGTSGIYGDTQYF
TRBJ2-7	TRBV5-5	-	-	TGTGCCAGCAGCTCCAACCCGGGGAGCTACGAGCAGTACTTC	CASSSNPGSYEQYF
TRBJ2-2	TRBV4-1	-	-	TGCGCCAGCAGCCAAGTGACTCCCGGGGACGGGGAGCTGTTTTTT	CASSQVTPGDGELFF
TRBJ1-1	TRBV4-2	-	-	TGTGCCAGCAGCCAAGGGGTGGGATCCGGTGAAGCTTTCTTT	CASSQGVGSGEAFF
TRBJ1-1	TRBV4-2	-	-	TGTGCCAGCAGCGGAAGGGGAGGGAACACTGAAGCTTTCTTT	CASSGRGGNTEAFF
TRBJ1-2	TRBV9	-	TRBD1	TGTGCCAGCAGCGGCCACCTGGACAGGGGGTATGGCTACACCTTC	CASSGHLDRGYGYTF
TRBJ1-1	TRBV7-6	-	-	TGTGCCAGCACCCTGGGAACTGAAGCTTTCTTT	CASTLGTEAFF
TRBJ1-1	TRBV28	-	TRBD1	TGTGCCAGTACTGGGCGTGTACAGGGGTTATGGGAAGCTTTCTTT	CASTGRVQGLWEAFF
TRBJ1-1	TRBV30	-	-	TGTGCCTGGAGTCCCTCAGGGCCCGGAGCTTTCTTT	CAWSPSGPGAFF
TRBJ2-3	TRBV5-6	-	-	TGTGCCAGCAGCTCGGGAGATTTTAGCACAGATACGCAGTATTTT	CASSSGDFSTDTQYF
TRBJ1-2	TRBV2	-	TRBD1	TGTGCCAGCAGTGTCGGGACAGGGAATGGCTACACCTTC	CASSVGTGNGYTF
TRBJ1-2	TRBV6-5	-	TRBD1	TGTGCCAGCAGTGACACAGGGGTCTATGGCTACACCTTC	CASSDTGVYGYTF
TRBJ2-1	TRBV4-1	-	TRBD2	TGCGCCAGCAGCCAAGTCCAGTTTCAGGCGGGAGCTTTCCACAATGAGCAGTTCTTC	CASSQVQFQAGAFHNEQFF
TRBJ1-1	TRBV25-1	-	-	TGTGCCAGCAGTAAACACGGGGAGATGAACACTGAAGCTTTCTTT	CASSKHGEMNTEAFF
TRBJ1-2	TRBV29-1	-	-	TGCAGCGTTGAAGACACCTATGGCTACACCTTC	CSVEDTYGYTF
TRBJ2-2	TRBV4-1	-	-	TGCGCCAGCAGCCAAAGTTGGGGGCCAACCGGGGAGCTGTTTTTT	CASSQSWGPTGELFF
TRBJ2-7	TRBV11-2	-	-	TGTGCCAGCAGCTTAGCGAGGGGAGAGGCCTACGAGCAGTACTTC	CASSLARGEAYEQYF
TRBJ2-7	TRBV14	-	-	TGTGCCAGCAGCCAAGTCGGGCGCTACGAGCAGTACTTC	CASSQVGRYEQYF
TRBJ2-2	TRBV5-1	-	-	TGCGCCAGCAGCGAGTTTGGCACCGGGGAGCTGTTTTTT	CASSEFGTGELFF
TRBJ1-1	TRBV15	-	-	TGTGCCACCAGCAGAGAAGGTCAAGACACTGAAGCTTTCTTT	CATSREGQDTEAFF
TRBJ2-1	TRBV15	-	-	TGTGCCACCAGCAGAGATCGAGGTAGCGCTGAGCAGTTCTTC	CATSRDRGSAEQFF
TRBJ1-5	TRBV7-9	once	TRBD1	TGTGCCAGCAGCTTAGCTGACAGGGGTGAAAATCAGCCCCAGCATTTT	CASSLADRGENQPQHF
TRBJ1-3	TRBV7-2	-	-	TGTGCCAGCAGCTTACTCCGGGGCAGGGGAAGAAACACCATATATTTT	CASSLLRGRGRNTIYF
TRBJ1-2	TRBV27	-	-	TGTGCCAGCACCCCTGGGGACCACTATGGCTACACCTTC	CASTPGDHYGYTF
TRBJ2-1	TRBV9	-	TRBD2	TGTGCCAGCAGCGTAGATCAACTAGCGGGAGGAGTTCCCTACAATGAGCAGTTCTTC	CASSVDQLAGGVPYNEQFF
TRBJ2-7	TRBV6-5	-	-	TGTGCCAGCACCGGGACTGGGTACTACGAGCAGTACTTC	CASTGTGYYEQYF
TRBJ1-2	TRBV11-2	-	TRBD1	TGTGCCAGCAGCTCGGGGGGACAGGGCCTCTATGGCTACACCTTC	CASSSGGQGLYGYTF
TRBJ1-2	TRBV4-1	-	-	TGCGCCAGCAGCCAAGGGCGGGGATTGGGGGACTATGGCTACACCTTC	CASSQGRGLGDYGYTF
TRBJ2-1	TRBV28	-	TRBD2	TGTGCCAGCAGTGGCGCCGGCGGGGGGAAGTCCCAAGCTTCCTACAATGAGCAGTTCTTC	CASSGAGGGKSQASYNEQFF
TRBJ2-3	TRBV27	-	TRBD2	TGTGCCAGCAGTCCACTAGCGGGAACAACAATCGGCACAGATACGCAGTATTTT	CASSPLAGTTIGTDTQYF
TRBJ2-7	TRBV11-2	-	TRBD2	TGTGCCAGCAGCGTGACTAGCGGAACCTACGAGCAGTACTTC	CASSVTSGTYEQYF
TRBJ2-3	TRBV7-6	-	-	TGTGCCAGCAGCTTAGGGGTCGGCACAGATACGCAGTATTTT	CASSLGVGTDTQYF
TRBJ2-7	TRBV19	-	-	TGTGCCAGTAGCCCGGGACACTCCTACGAGCAGTACTTC	CASSPGHSYEQYF
TRBJ2-7	TRBV5-4	few	TRBD2	TGTGCCAGCAGCTTGGTAGCGGGAGGAAACGAGCAGTACTTC	CASSLVAGGNEQYF
TRBJ1-4	TRBV2	-	-	TGTGCCACGTGCCTAGGGACACCTACAACTAATGAAAAACTGTTTTTT	CATCLGTPTTNEKLFF
TRBJ1-5	TRBV10-3	-	-	TGTGCCATCAGTGAGTCAGAACCGGGGGGCAATCAGCCCCAGCATTTT	CAISESEPGGNQPQHF
TRBJ1-4	TRBV19	-	-	TGTGCCAGTAGTCTTGGAGACGGAAAACTGTTTTTT	CASSLGDGKLFF
TRBJ2-3	TRBV7-9	-	TRBD2	TGTGCCAGCAGCGCCTGGACTAGCGGGAGCGAAGATACGCAGTATTTT	CASSAWTSGSEDTQYF
TRBJ2-1	TRBV7-5	-	-	TGTGCCAGCAGCTTACAAGGGATAGGGTCTTACAATGAGCAGTTCTTC	CASSLQGIGSYNEQFF
TRBJ2-5	TRBV15	-	TRBD2	TGTGCCACCAGCAGAGAGGGCGGGAGGGGTGGCGAGACCCAGTACTTC	CATSREGGRGGETQYF